These 29 T cell receptor beta chains were all obtained from the same sample, sequenced in a study of T cells in Graves' hyperthyroidism and ophthalmopathy. It was RNA transcripts that yielded the amplified TCR beta CDR3 regions. The TCR CDR3 was amplified in a first-round RT-PCR using the HTBI primer set. One entry per CDR3 protein, called by TCRdb with MiXCR from the multiplex PCR reads. The sample has some 760,000 distinct CDR3 sequences; around 15% are singletons. Material for sequencing was blood. The source is a woman aged 18-29 years with Graves' hyperthyroidism.

This clonotype was observed a handful of times. V and J are TRBV28 and TRBJ1-5; D might be TRBD1 (6 bases). The germline V and J ends were trimmed by 2 bases and 7 bases, with 15 bases remaining between them. CDR3 length equals 15 residues. Germline V gene sequence: CDR1 MDHEN, CDR2 SYDVKM. The CDR3 spells CASSLLTGWYQPQHF. The CDR3 DNA reads TGTGCCAGCAGTTTACTTACAGGGTGGTACCAGCCCCAGCATTTT.

The chain uses TRBV7-3 and TRBJ2-7, with D perhaps TRBD2 (6 bases). This CDR3 spans 15 amino acids. V was clipped by 2 bases and J by 3 bases, with 14 bases between them. The germline V gene has CDR1 SGHTA and CDR2 FQGTGA. The CDR3: CASSLSAGKGYEQYF. CDR3 sequence (DNA): TGTGCCAGCAGCTTATCGGCGGGAAAAGGCTACGAGCAGTACTTC.

J is TRBJ2-5 and V is TRBV7-9, with 7 nucleotides matching TRBD2. This CDR3 spans 17 amino acids. CDR1 and CDR2 from the germline V gene are SEHNR and FQNEAQ (reference sequence). V lost 4 bases, J lost 0 bases, and 11 bases stayed unmatched. CDR3 in amino acids: CASSSTEVLADQETQYF. In nucleotides, the CDR3 is TGTGCCAGCAGCTCCACCGAAGTTCTAGCGGACCAAGAGACCCAGTACTTC.

In its sample, this clonotype was seen many times. The chain carries TRBV15 and TRBJ2-7, with TRBD1 matching over 9 bases. J was trimmed by 5 bases and V by 5 bases; bases with no gene match: 10. Looked up from germline, CDR1 is LNHNV and CDR2 is YYDKDF (reference sequence). This CDR3 region has 15 residues. CDR3: CATSGRTGGWDEQYF. The DNA of the CDR3 is TGTGCCACCAGCGGACGCACAGGGGGCTGGGACGAGCAGTACTTC.

This clonotype was seen many times. The chain combines TRBV7-8 with TRBJ2-3, with D perhaps matching TRBD1 or TRBD2 (5 bases each). The germline V gene encodes CDR1 SGHVS and CDR2 FQNEAQ. This CDR3 contains 17 residues. With 5 bases removed from V and 5 bases from J, the gap between germline ends came to 23 bases. The CDR3 nucleotides read TGTGCCAGCAGCCCCCGCCACGGGGACGGCCAGGGAGATACGCAGTATTTT. It is translated as CASSPRHGDGQGDTQYF.

This clonotype has a count of ten or more. V gene TRBV12-3 or TRBV12-4 combines with J gene TRBJ1-1; perhaps TRBD1 as D (6 bases). The CDR3 sequence is 16 residues long. With 6 bases removed from V and 0 bases from J, the gap between germline ends came to 17 bases. The CDR3 sequence is CASSTRTTGMNTEAFF. The DNA of the CDR3 is TGTGCCAGCAGCACAAGGACTACAGGGATGAACACTGAAGCTTTCTTT.

Remarks on this clonotype: Relative to the germline gene, one junction end is altered; a read error may explain this. This chain connects TRBV9 to TRBJ1-3; D not certain. The CDR3 is 14 residues long. Germline values: CDR1 SGDLS, CDR2 YYNGEE. The CDR3 here is CASSGGSSGNTICF. The CDR3 nucleotides are TGTGCCAGCAGCGGCGGAAGCTCTGGAAACACCATATGTTTT.

In its sample, this clonotype was seen once. The chain recombines TRBV20-1 with TRBJ2-1, with D possibly being TRBD2 (5 bases). CDR3 length: 14 amino acids. Trimming stripped 5 bases from V and 5 bases from J, with 16 bases between. CDR1 DFQATT and CDR2 SNEGSKA come from the germline V gene (reference sequence). CDR3 region: CSAPIGVIDNEQFF. The CDR3 bases are TGCAGTGCTCCCATCGGGGTAATAGACAATGAGCAGTTCTTC.

There are many counts of this clonotype. The rearrangement links TRBV28 to TRBJ1-1; 12 bases are a match to TRBD1. V lost 8 bases, J lost 0 bases, and 1 base stayed unmatched. This CDR3 has 14 amino acids. From germline, CDR1 is MDHEN and CDR2 SYDVKM. Written as DNA, the CDR3 is TGTGCCAGCGGGACAGGGGGCCTGAACACTGAAGCTTTCTTT. This gives the protein CASGTGGLNTEAFF.

This clonotype was counted a few times. The CDR3 DNA reads as TGTGCCAGCAGCGGGCCTCCGGGACAAGGGGACTACACCTTC. Residues: CASSGPPGQGDYTF. The chain uses TRBV28 and TRBJ1-2, with a tentative D call TRBD1 (6 bases). Deletions cut 6 bases from V and 10 bases from J, with 21 bases between. Germline CDR1 MDHEN, CDR2 SYDVKM. CDR3 length equals 14 residues.

This clonotype was recorded a few times. This chain links TRBV18 with TRBJ1-1; perhaps TRBD1 as D (5 bases). The CDR3 runs to 14 residues. Trimming pared 3 bases from V and 2 bases from J, leaving 10 bases between. The germline gives CDR1 KGHSH, CDR2 LQKENI. CDR3 amino acids: CASSPLGANTEAFF. CDR3 sequence (DNA): TGTGCCAGCTCACCCCTTGGGGCCAACACTGAAGCTTTCTTT. Drawing the rest from reference TRBV18 and TRBJ1-1, the complete variable domain is NAGVMQNPRHLVRRRGQEARLRCSPMKGHSHVYWYRQLPEEGLKFMVYLQKENIIDESGMPKERFSAEFPKEGPSILRIQQVVRGDSAAYFCASSPLGANTEAFFGQGTRLTVV.

This clonotype has ten or more counts. The V gene is TRBV2, the J gene TRBJ2-7, with D perhaps matching TRBD1 (5 bases). The V end lost 6 bases, the J end lost 0 bases, and 15 bases lay between the germline ends. CDR1 is SNHLY, CDR2 FYNNEI, per germline. This CDR3 comprises 15 residues. DNA of the CDR3: TGTGCCAGCAGGCGTACAGGTGAGAGCTCCTACGAGCAGTACTTC. It yields the protein CASRRTGESSYEQYF.

This chain joins TRBV19 and TRBJ2-5, with D perhaps matching TRBD2 (5 bases). CDR3 length: 14 residues. Germline assignment: CDR1 LNHDA and CDR2 SQIVND (reference sequence). The ends were cut back, 9 bases at V and 5 bases at J, with 19 bases in the middle. CDR3 sequence (DNA): TGTGCCAGCACCTCCGGACTCAGAGGGGAGACCCAGTACTTC. It specifies CASTSGLRGETQYF.

This clonotype showed up just a few times. This sequence joins TRBV19 and TRBJ1-2, with 7 bases identical to TRBD1. The CDR3 is made up of 14 amino acids. The V and J ends lost 6 bases and 7 bases, in that order; junction bases with no gene match: 11. CDR1 and CDR2 (germline): LNHDA, SQIVND (reference sequence). This CDR3 is CASRRQGGASGYTF. The CDR3, as DNA: TGTGCCAGTAGGAGACAAGGGGGCGCCTCTGGCTACACCTTC.

This clonotype has ten or more counts. The chain couples TRBV9 to TRBJ2-7, with TRBD2 identical over 8 bases. This CDR3 has 16 amino acids. The V segment lost 3 bases and the J segment 2 bases; nucleotides outside the gene matches: 10. Per germline, CDR1 SGDLS and CDR2 YYNGEE. CDR3 bases: TGTGCCAGCAGCGCCGAAGGGAGAGCGGGAGCCTACGAGCAGTACTTC. Its protein product is CASSAEGRAGAYEQYF.

At least ten counts were recorded for this clonotype. The chain joins TRBV12-3 or TRBV12-4 to TRBJ1-1; D possibly corresponds to TRBD1 (6 bases). This CDR3 has 15 residues. Between the trimmed V and J ends, which lost 6 bases and 0 bases, there was a span of 14 bases. The CDR3 region is CASSPLGGLNTEAFF. The CDR3 DNA reads as TGTGCCAGCAGCCCCCTAGGGGGATTGAACACTGAAGCTTTCTTT.

There are a few counts of this clonotype. This chain joins TRBV7-8 and TRBJ1-5, with 9 positions matching TRBD1. The V segment lost 5 bases and the J segment 6 bases; nucleotides outside the gene matches: 5. The CDR3 consists of 14 residues. Germline CDR1 is SGHVS and CDR2 is FQNEAQ. CDR3 residues: CASSTGGAGQPQHF. CDR3 nucleotides: TGTGCCAGCAGCACAGGGGGCGCGGGTCAGCCCCAGCATTTT.

The rearrangement links TRBV27 to TRBJ2-2, with D perhaps being TRBD1 or TRBD2 (5 bases each). From germline, CDR1 is MNHEY and CDR2 SMNVEV (reference sequence). The CDR3 runs to 15 residues. V lost 8 bases, J lost 1 base, and 14 bases lay in between. The CDR3 sequence: CASRVGRMNTGELFF. CDR3 coding DNA: TGTGCCAGCCGGGTGGGACGGATGAACACCGGGGAGCTGTTTTTT.

At least ten counts were recorded for this clonotype. V usage is TRBV11-1 and J usage is TRBJ2-7; 7 nucleotides align to TRBD2. Germline V gene sequence: CDR1 SGHAT, CDR2 FQDESV (reference sequence). CDR3 length: 14 residues. V lost 6 bases, J lost 1 base, and 6 bases stayed unmatched. The DNA for the CDR3 is TGTGCCAGCAGGCTAGCGGAGACTTCCTACGAGCAGTACTTC. Protein sequence: CASRLAETSYEQYF.

About this clonotype: This may come from a read error, since a much larger clone is one base off. The rearrangement joins TRBV12-3 or TRBV12-4 to TRBJ1-5; D not certain. The ends were cut back, 4 bases at V and 8 bases at J, with 12 bases in the middle. The CDR3 sequence is 13 residues long. The CDR3 protein is CASSSHTVEPQHF. In DNA, the CDR3 is TGTGCCAGCAGTTCTCACACAGTCGAGCCCCAGCATTTT.

There are many counts of this clonotype. The chain links TRBV12-3 or TRBV12-4 to TRBJ2-3; 9 nucleotides agree with TRBD2. J lost 6 bases, V lost 3 bases, and 4 bases had no gene match. CDR3 length equals 14 residues. CDR3 in amino acids: CASSFQSGRDTQYF. CDR3 nucleotides: TGTGCCAGCAGTTTCCAGAGCGGGAGGGATACGCAGTATTTT.

DNA for the CDR3: TGTGCCAGTAGTTATCGGACAGGCCGCTCTGGGGCCAACGTCCTGACTTTC. Residues: CASSYRTGRSGANVLTF. The chain links TRBV19 to TRBJ2-6, with TRBD1 matching 7 bases. CDR1 and CDR2 (germline): LNHDA, SQIVND (reference sequence). V was pared by 5 bases and J by 0 bases, with 7 bases of the junction left unmatched. The CDR3 runs 17 residues.

A remark on this clonotype: Likely a read error: the CDR3 ends without its conserved phenylalanine or tryptophan. V usage is TRBV7-2 and J usage is TRBJ2-2; unclear D gene. Germline lookup yields CDR1 SGHTA and CDR2 FQGNSA. The CDR3 is 15 residues long. V was clipped by 7 bases and J by 2 bases, with 14 bases between them. CDR3 sequence reads: CASKKSQSNTGELFL. The CDR3 region has the DNA TGTGCCAGCAAAAAATCACAGAGCAACACCGGGGAGCTGTTTTTA.

This clonotype was counted at least ten times. The V call is TRBV27, the J call TRBJ2-1; 8 bases fit TRBD1. Trimming at V came to 0 bases and at J to 0 bases, leaving 10 bases not matched to a gene. The CDR3 totals 19 residues. Germline loops: CDR1 MNHEY, CDR2 SMNVEV (reference sequence). In nucleotides, the CDR3 is TGTGCCAGCAGTTTATCGTCGACAGGGGTCTTCAGCTCCTACAATGAGCAGTTCTTC. This encodes CASSLSSTGVFSSYNEQFF.

The CDR3 loop reads CASSLEGTSGRSETQYF. DNA of the CDR3: TGTGCCAGCAGCTTAGAGGGGACTAGCGGGAGGTCAGAGACCCAGTACTTC. The V call is TRBV7-9, the J call TRBJ2-5; 15 bases are a match to TRBD2. Germline lookup yields CDR1 SEHNR and CDR2 FQNEAQ (reference sequence). This CDR3 spans 17 amino acids. Trimming at V came to 1 base and at J to 4 bases, leaving 4 bases not matched to a gene.

This clonotype was observed a few times. The J gene is TRBJ2-1, the V gene TRBV7-9, with unresolved D. Germline CDR1 SEHNR, CDR2 FQNEAQ (reference sequence). The CDR3 is 12 residues long. The CDR3 sequence is CVDTPSYNEQFF. CDR3 bases: TGTGTCGATACACCGTCCTACAATGAGCAGTTCTTC.

This clonotype was counted ten times or more. V and J are TRBV2 and TRBJ2-7; D is undetermined. V lost 2 bases and J 2 bases, leaving 7 bases between the germline ends. From germline, CDR1 is SNHLY and CDR2 FYNNEI. The CDR3 is made up of 13 amino acids. DNA for the CDR3: TGTGCCAGCAGTGAAAAACCCCCCTACGAGCAGTACTTC. It yields the protein CASSEKPPYEQYF.

V gene TRBV19 combines with J gene TRBJ1-4; tentatively, D is TRBD1 (6 bases). V was cut by 6 bases and J by 7 bases, with 15 bases left in between. The CDR3 has 14 amino acids. Germline CDR1 and CDR2: LNHDA and SQIVND (reference sequence). The CDR3 loop reads CASSLRGRAEKLFF. The CDR3 coding sequence is TGTGCCAGTAGCCTGAGGGGGAGAGCTGAAAAACTGTTTTTT.

In this sample, this clonotype turned up many times. The CDR3: CASSSRRGGSGYTF. The CDR3 DNA follows: TGTGCCAGCAGTTCCCGTCGGGGTGGATCTGGCTACACCTTC. The V and J genes are TRBV12-3 or TRBV12-4 and TRBJ1-2; D is undetermined. The CDR3 extends over 14 amino acids. V lost 4 bases and J lost 7, with 16 bases in between.